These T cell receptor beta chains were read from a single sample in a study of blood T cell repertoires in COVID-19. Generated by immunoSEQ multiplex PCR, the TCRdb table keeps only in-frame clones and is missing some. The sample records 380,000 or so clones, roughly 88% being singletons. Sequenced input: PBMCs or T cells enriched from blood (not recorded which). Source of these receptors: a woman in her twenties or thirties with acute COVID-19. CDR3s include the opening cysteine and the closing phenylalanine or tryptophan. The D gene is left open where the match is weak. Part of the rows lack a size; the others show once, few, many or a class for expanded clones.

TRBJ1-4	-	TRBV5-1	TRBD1	CASSLVVRQGINEKLFF	TGCGCCAGCAGCTTGGTCGTCAGACAGGGTATTAATGAAAAACTGTTTTTT
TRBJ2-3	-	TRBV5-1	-	CASSLRGSRTDTQYF	TGCGCCAGCAGCTTGAGGGGGTCACGCACAGATACGCAGTATTTT
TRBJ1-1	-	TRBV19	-	CASNPRVNTEAFF	TGTGCCAGTAATCCCCGGGTTAACACTGAAGCTTTCTTT
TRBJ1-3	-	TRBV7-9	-	CASRQGSGNTIYF	TGTGCCAGCAGGCAGGGATCTGGAAACACCATATATTTT
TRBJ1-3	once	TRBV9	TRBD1	CASSVGTGGNTIYF	TGTGCCAGCAGCGTGGGGACAGGGGGAAACACCATATATTTT
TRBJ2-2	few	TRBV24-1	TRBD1	CATSDRGQGGRTGELFF	TGTGCCACCAGTGACCGGGGACAGGGAGGTAGGACCGGGGAGCTGTTTTTT
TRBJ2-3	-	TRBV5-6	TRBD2	CASSFFSGGASTDTQYF	TGTGCCAGCAGCTTTTTCAGCGGGGGTGCTAGCACAGATACGCAGTATTTT
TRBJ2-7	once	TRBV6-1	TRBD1	CASSDSPRGPTYEQYF	TGTGCCAGCAGTGATTCCCCCAGGGGGCCTACCTACGAGCAGTACTTC
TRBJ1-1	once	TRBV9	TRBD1	CASSATGVMNTEAFF	TGTGCCAGCAGCGCAACAGGGGTCATGAACACTGAAGCTTTCTTT
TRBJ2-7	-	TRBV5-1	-	CASSRTPPTGTAAYEQYF	TGCGCCAGCAGCCGCACCCCACCTACAGGGACCGCAGCCTACGAGCAGTACTTC
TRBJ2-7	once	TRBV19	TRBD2	CASGRGRMGGEQYF	TGTGCCAGCGGGAGGGGACGGATGGGCGGAGAGCAGTACTTC